The rows below give T cell receptor beta chains drawn from one sample of a study of beta chain features in type 1 diabetes. TCRdb's copy holds only in-frame clones and misses some; the assay was immunoSEQ multiplex PCR. The repertoire holds 300,000 to 350,000 clones, about 19% seen once, with around 0.04% in the top ten. Sequencing used naive CD4+ T cells from blood. The origin of the receptors is a woman under 30 in good health. Both conserved end residues are trimmed from each CDR3. The order of the fields is J gene, D gene, V gene, CDR3 protein. A D gene is named only where the DNA matches it firmly.

>TRBJ1-5|.|TRBV4-1
ASSSKWGVQPQH
>TRBJ2-1|TRBD2|TRBV29-1
SVEEGTSGGARQF
>TRBJ1-3|.|TRBV7-2
ASSPGQSGNTIY
>TRBJ2-7|TRBD1|TRBV11-2
ASSGWTGTYEQY
>TRBJ2-5|TRBD2|TRBV4-1
ASSNGLAGAETQY
>TRBJ1-6|.|TRBV7-2
ASSLEAGKV
>TRBJ1-2|.|TRBV7-9
ASSLALIEYGYT
>TRBJ1-2|TRBD1|TRBV4-1
ASSSLPGTVYYGYT
>TRBJ2-7|TRBD2|TRBV27
ASSLREGLNEQY
>TRBJ2-7|TRBD1|TRBV19
ATGDSSSYEQY
>TRBJ2-7|.|TRBV15
ATSRARGGAYEQY
>TRBJ2-3|.|TRBV7-9
ASSSQVYTDTQY
>TRBJ2-1|.|TRBV20-1
SVSGDGEF
>TRBJ2-6|.|TRBV29-1
SVDAGWGANVLT
>TRBJ2-3|TRBD2|TRBV29-1
SVSSGGSWTDTQY
>TRBJ2-5|TRBD1|TRBV7-2
ASSQMGTGKETQY
>TRBJ1-5|.|TRBV4-1
ASSQQGLGQPQH
>TRBJ2-7|TRBD1|TRBV25-1
ASISPHGTGGYEQY
>TRBJ1-1|TRBD1|TRBV2
ASSQGWAGGTEAF
>TRBJ2-7|.|TRBV5-1
ASSSLGQPYEQY
>TRBJ2-1|TRBD2|TRBV18
ASSPLGLAGKNEQF
>TRBJ2-7|TRBD2|TRBV7-9
ASSPGTSGYEQY
>TRBJ1-6|.|TRBV9
ASSVGENSPLH
>TRBJ2-3|.|TRBV7-9
ASSSNKWAGINTDTQY
>TRBJ2-3|.|TRBV5-1
ASSLEGFTDTQY
>TRBJ2-1|TRBD2|TRBV4-1
ASSQFSGSSYNEQF
>TRBJ1-2|.|TRBV6-5
ASSYGQLANYGYT
>TRBJ1-5|.|TRBV30
AWSVGNQPQH
>TRBJ2-3|.|TRBV14
ASSQGLGPGITDTQY
>TRBJ1-5|.|TRBV27
ASSEHQSPQPQH
>TRBJ2-5|.|TRBV18
ASSPRLEETQY
>TRBJ2-1|TRBD2|TRBV30
AWSKAGGGNEQF
>TRBJ1-5|TRBD1|TRBV7-2
ASSEDRGPRPQH
>TRBJ1-1|.|TRBV15
ATSGIGRPTEAF
>TRBJ1-2|.|TRBV20-1
SAEDSDGYT
>TRBJ1-2|TRBD1|TRBV9
ASSASLGGQGLGGYT
>TRBJ1-2|TRBD1|TRBV7-9
ASSLGASTGGGYT
>TRBJ1-2|TRBD1|TRBV19
ASSIEGTGRNYGYT
>TRBJ2-7|TRBD1|TRBV29-1
SVEMGQSPSYEQY
>TRBJ2-5|TRBD1|TRBV30
AWGDRVTETQY
>TRBJ1-2|TRBD1|TRBV9
ASSERDRLDYGYT
>TRBJ2-1|.|TRBV5-1
ASSLSAGSYNEQF
>TRBJ1-1|TRBD1|TRBV5-1
ASSLEPGTVTEAF
>TRBJ1-2|.|TRBV21-1
ASSGGQTYGYT
>TRBJ1-5|.|TRBV7-9
ASSPERGQPQH
>TRBJ2-1|.|TRBV11-3
ASSLGAETPEQF
>TRBJ1-5|TRBD1|TRBV30
AWTRQGAGQPQH
>TRBJ1-1|.|TRBV14
ASSQNPGTEAF
>TRBJ2-7|.|TRBV4-3
ASSQGQGSYEQY
>TRBJ2-3|TRBD2|TRBV6-6
ASSRGLAGPGDTQY
>TRBJ2-1|TRBD2|TRBV4-2
ASSQEVLTSGRVYSYNEQF
>TRBJ1-5|TRBD1|TRBV6-6
ASSYGQGGQPQH